This T cell receptor beta chain originates from a study of T cell clones after liver transplantation (dated by TCRdb to the late 2010s). Context from the whole study: Samples were obtained from ITN030ST, a randomized trial in which withdrawal of immunosuppression was attempted within 2 years of liver transplantation. Donor-reactive T cell clones were identified by TCRbeta sequencing following a pre-transplant mixed lymphocyte reaction and were subsequently tracked in post-transplant blood. As an antigen-independent comparator for the donor-reactive sequences, third party-reactive TCRbeta sequences from pre-transplant MLRs were identified as well. Of the eight recipients, three were HCV-positive, while the remaining recipients had been transplanted for non-autoimmune, non-viral indications. Until randomization at 12-24 months post-transplant, subjects were given standard immunosuppression, with no induction therapy. Tolerance was defined as complete immunosuppression withdrawal for at least one year with no rise in liver enzymes beyond twice the upper limit of normal. Blood samples were taken pre-transplant, pre-randomization before withdrawal, and post-randomization after full withdrawal or failed withdrawal. The studied cohort comprised 8 liver transplant recipients, 3 classified as tolerant and 5 as non-tolerant.

Overall results and qualifications from the work: Low numbers of available donor cells limited the measurable donor-reactive repertoire in two subjects. In 5 of 8 subjects, circulating donor-reactive CD4 TCRbeta sequences decreased significantly after transplant, regardless of tolerance or HCV status. Since no allograft tissue specimens were available, donor-reactive T cells may have migrated into the graft instead of being deleted. Donor-reactive sequences decreased more than third party-reactive sequences, which suggests partial antigen-specific deletion that was not related to withdrawal success. After accounting for repertoire turnover, donor-reactive detection was significantly reduced in 7 of 8 subjects for CD4 and 8 of 8 for CD8. Conclusions were preliminary, limited by small, heterogeneous patient numbers and non-standardized post-transplant time points.

Unstimulated PBMCs, after thawing, were stained for CD3, CD4 and CD8 and then FACS-sorted into CD3+CD4+ and CD3+CD8+ populations. Each of the 8 studied subjects was randomized to immunosuppression withdrawal. The Qiagen DNeasy Blood and Tissue Kit was used to isolate genomic DNA. The CDR3 spans 15 residues, from the cysteine through the phenylalanine. The kept DNA is CDR3 alone, 45 bases in frame from the first base. Germline trimming: 4 bases from V, 4 bases from J; junction bases outside gene matches: 6. CDR1 and CDR2 are drawn from the germline V gene (reference sequence): LNHDA, SQIVND. Using immunoSEQ, frozen genomic DNA was subjected to high-throughput TCRbeta CDR3 sequencing, a process that included PCR amplification, mapping, bias correction and internal controls. Turning to the authors' computational methods: Productive rearrangements were retained, and unique TCRbeta sequences were defined by the CDR3 nucleotide sequence together with the V and J gene. A sequence counted as donor-reactive only if the sequence showed at least 5-fold expansion in CFSE-low cells compared with unstimulated pre-transplant cells and had a frequency of at least 0.01%. Minimum frequency thresholds were set for each subject on the basis of the unstimulated sample with the lowest template count, so that a detection power of at least 90% was ensured. Jensen-Shannon divergence between the top 1000 TCRbeta sequences after and before transplant was used to measure repertoire turnover. Two-sided Fisher's exact tests were used to test for changes in how often donor-reactive sequences were detected. Drawn from immuneACCESS, this table holds only the in-frame rearrangements with V and J called that TCRdb kept. Clones are partly lost; checked studies trace under half to an unresolved V gene and leave the rest unexplained. Clone size and the V and J calls come from that table; the DNA yielded D and trimming. For this sample there are 25,000 to 40,000 clones; 90% to 95% appear just once. In total, the top ten clones hold 25% to 30% of the sample.

Of note for this clone: Its specific antigen is unknown. No much larger clone is present one base from it, and per-base qualities are unavailable.

In this chain, TRBV19 is recombined with TRBJ2-7, with 11 middle bases fitting TRBD2. The sequence was obtained from a human patient who received a liver transplant. Because of the transplant, the T cells may be the graft donor's rather than the patient's own. The sequenced sample was CD8+ T cells from blood, obtained 12 months after liver transplant. The CDR3 protein: CASSTGTSGGYEQYF. The nucleotides read TGTGCCAGTAGTACGGGGACTAGCGGTGGGTACGAGCAGTACTTC.